This T cell receptor (beta chain) was captured by sequencing in a study of cytomegalovirus exposure and HLA in healthy donors. Researchers ran the PCR with 60 Vbeta and 13 Jbeta primers. Here immunoSEQ multiplex PCR was the method, and the copy in TCRdb shows in-frame clones only, minus some. The sample includes 160,000 or so clones, roughly four fifths of them seen just once. Study-level results: Cytomegalovirus-associated status was assigned to approximately 160 TCR beta chains. Using the classifier, cytomegalovirus status was reportedly diagnosed with high specificity and sensitivity.

As concerns this clone: Its target is unknown.

V shed 6 bases and J shed 4 bases, with 9 bases lying between them. This CDR3 region has 13 residues. Germline V gene lookup returns CDR1 LNHDA and CDR2 SQIVND (reference sequence). Material: PBMCs. The chain uses TRBV19 and TRBJ2-2, with D tentatively TRBD2 (5 bases). This TCR derives from a woman between 50 and 59 years old in good health and CMV-seronegative. The DNA of the CDR3 is TGTGCCAGTAGGGGTCGGGGCACCGGGGAGCTGTTTTTT. Protein product: CASRGRGTGELFF.